This T cell receptor (beta chain) was profiled in a study of blood T cells in healthy people across ages. Germline trimming cut 3 bases from V and 4 bases from J; bases unmatched to any gene: 3. The germline CDR1 and CDR2 sequences are MDHEN and SYDVKM. The CDR3 extends over 16 amino acids. The table lists this clonotype with a few counts. Its cognate antigen is unknown. Next came a second PCR, run for roughly 6 to 11 cycles, which used a sample-barcoded 5' primer along with a J-beta primer mix. One entry per CDR3 protein, called by TCRdb with MiXCR from the 5' RACE reads. The sample includes 920,000 or so distinct CDR3 sequences, under 55% of them seen just once. Study results and limitations: Whereas aged donors had fewer naive CD4+ cells, long-lived donors had more of them and higher diversity. In the absence of known donor CMV status, changes in expanded clonotypes were possibly confounded.

This receptor was identified in a woman aged 55-69 years in good health. The chain links TRBV28 to TRBJ2-1, with 13 bases fitting TRBD2. Material for sequencing was blood. CDR3 loop: CASSLGLAGRYNEQFF. CDR3 nucleotides: TGTGCCAGCAGTTTGGGACTAGCGGGAAGGTACAATGAGCAGTTCTTC.